This T cell receptor (beta chain) was captured in a study of cytomegalovirus exposure and HLA in healthy donors. Study background: As released early, the data held roughly 85 million unique TCRs from HLA-typed donors. Notes on the study in general: Later analysis identified several of the most significant clusters that appeared linked to common viral pathogens.

PCR involved 60 Vbeta and 13 Jbeta primers. TCRdb keeps only in-frame clones here, not all; method: immunoSEQ multiplex PCR. Of 120,000 or so clones listed, about 75% are singletons. As for this clone: Its specificity is unknown.

Sample: PBMCs. This receptor was obtained from a woman aged 40-49 years in good health and CMV-seropositive.

As DNA, the CDR3 is TGTGCCAGCAGCTCCTCGGGGACATCGGCTGAGCAGTACTTC. Amino acids: CASSSSGTSAEQYF. The chain uses TRBV7-7 and TRBJ2-7; maybe TRBD1 (6 bases). Germline CDR1 reads SSHAT; CDR2 reads FNYEAQ (reference sequence). V lost 4 bases and J 7 bases, leaving 17 bases between the germline ends. CDR3 length equals 14 residues.